This T cell receptor beta chain was captured in a study of T cells in Graves' hyperthyroidism and ophthalmopathy. Broader study findings: Stable hyperthyroidism was told apart from ophthalmopathy by a model built on 13 V-J features. Blood samples included most of the expanded thyroid clonotypes exceeding 0.001. Ophthalmopathy, as predicted by the model, came a median about seven months after the prediction.

Amplification targeted TCR beta CDR3 regions from RNA transcripts. First-round RT-PCR of the TCR CDR3 relied on the HTBI primer set. Via MiXCR, TCRdb re-called the multiplex PCR reads, giving one row per CDR3 protein. The data show about 570,000 distinct CDR3 sequences, with around 42% seen just once and roughly 20% held by the top ten. In regard to this clonotype: Its antigen is unidentified.

Trimming removed 6 bases from V and 2 bases from J, with 15 bases in between. CDR3 length: 16 residues. Germline V gene lookup returns CDR1 KGHDR and CDR2 SFDVKD. The V gene is TRBV24-1, the J gene TRBJ2-2, with D maybe TRBD2 (5 bases). The source is an adult woman with Graves' disease, either hyperthyroidism or ophthalmopathy (not recorded which). Sequencing was done on a sample of peripheral blood or thyroid tissue (not recorded which). CDR3 loop: CATSQDVRGNTGELFF. Here the CDR3 DNA reads TGTGCCACCAGTCAGGACGTACGGGGAAACACCGGGGAGCTGTTTTTT.